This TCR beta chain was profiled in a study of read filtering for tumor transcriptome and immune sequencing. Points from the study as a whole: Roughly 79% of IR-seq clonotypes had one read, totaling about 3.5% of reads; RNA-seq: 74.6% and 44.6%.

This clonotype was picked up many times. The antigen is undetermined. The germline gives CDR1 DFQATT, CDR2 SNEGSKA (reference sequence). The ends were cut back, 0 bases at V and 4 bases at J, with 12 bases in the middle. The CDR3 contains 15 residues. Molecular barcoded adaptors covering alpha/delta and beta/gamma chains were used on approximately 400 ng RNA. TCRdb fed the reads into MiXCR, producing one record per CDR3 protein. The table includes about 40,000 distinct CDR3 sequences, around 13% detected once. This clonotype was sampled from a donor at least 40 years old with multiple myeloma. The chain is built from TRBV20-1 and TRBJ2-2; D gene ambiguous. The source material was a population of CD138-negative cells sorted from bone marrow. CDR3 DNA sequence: TGCAGTGCTAGAGATCTTCGCGATGTCACCGGGGAGCTGTTTTTT. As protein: CSARDLRDVTGELFF.